Listed below are T cell receptor beta chains from one sample, sequenced in a study of shared clonotypes between healthy human individuals. The repertoire was sequenced with immunoSEQ multiplex PCR; TCRdb's copy has only in-frame clones and lacks some. The sample contains approximately 1.5 million clones, 98% of which appear only once. Sequenced: naive CD4+ T cells sorted from blood. The receptors derive from a man aged 30 to 45 in good health. Both conserved end residues are part of each CDR3. The D gene is left open where the match is weak. The size of a clone is reported for some rows only, either as once, few or many, or as a class for expanded clones.

V gene: TRBV7-3
D gene: .
clone size: .
CDR3 length: 15
J gene: TRBJ2-2
CDR3 DNA: TGTGCCAGCAGCCCCGGGCAAGTGAACACCGGGGAGCTGTTTTTT
CDR3 protein: CASSPGQVNTGELFF

V gene: TRBV9
D gene: TRBD2
clone size: .
CDR3 length: 16
J gene: TRBJ2-1
CDR3 DNA: TGTGCCAGCAGCGGGACCGGGACTAGCGGGAGGTATGAGCAGTTCTTC
CDR3 protein: CASSGTGTSGRYEQFF

V gene: TRBV5-4
D gene: .
clone size: .
CDR3 length: 15
J gene: TRBJ2-1
CDR3 DNA: TGTGCCAGCTTCCATCGGGGTAGCGATTACAATGAGCAGTTCTTC
CDR3 protein: CASFHRGSDYNEQFF

V gene: TRBV28
D gene: .
clone size: .
CDR3 length: 12
J gene: TRBJ2-7
CDR3 DNA: TGTGCCAGCAGTTTACCAAACTACGAGCAGTACTTC
CDR3 protein: CASSLPNYEQYF

V gene: TRBV5-4
D gene: TRBD2
clone size: .
CDR3 length: 15
J gene: TRBJ2-1
CDR3 DNA: TGTGCCAGCAGCCTTACCGGGACTAGCGGTCATGAGCAGTTCTTC
CDR3 protein: CASSLTGTSGHEQFF

V gene: TRBV5-1
D gene: .
clone size: .
CDR3 length: 14
J gene: TRBJ1-1
CDR3 DNA: TGCGCCAGCAGCTTGGATGTTTCTGGCACTGAAGCTTTCTTT
CDR3 protein: CASSLDVSGTEAFF

V gene: TRBV5-1
D gene: .
clone size: .
CDR3 length: 13
J gene: TRBJ1-1
CDR3 DNA: TGCGCCAGCAGTAGAAGGGCAAACACTGAAGCTTTCTTT
CDR3 protein: CASSRRANTEAFF

V gene: TRBV10-2
D gene: .
clone size: .
CDR3 length: 12
J gene: TRBJ2-1
CDR3 DNA: TGCGCCAGCAGGGGGAGCCATAATGAGCAGTTCTTC
CDR3 protein: CASRGSHNEQFF

V gene: TRBV7-6
D gene: .
clone size: .
CDR3 length: 15
J gene: TRBJ2-2
CDR3 DNA: TGTGCCAGCAGCTTAGGGGGCGGGAAGTCCGGGGAGCTGTTTTTT
CDR3 protein: CASSLGGGKSGELFF

V gene: TRBV29-1
D gene: TRBD1
clone size: .
CDR3 length: 14
J gene: TRBJ1-2
CDR3 DNA: TGCAGCGTTGGACAGAGAGGAACAGGGGATGGCTACACCTTC
CDR3 protein: CSVGQRGTGDGYTF

V gene: TRBV28
D gene: .
clone size: .
CDR3 length: 12
J gene: TRBJ2-1
CDR3 DNA: TGTGCCAGCAGTTCCCCGAACAATGAGCAGTTCTTC
CDR3 protein: CASSSPNNEQFF

V gene: TRBV2
D gene: .
clone size: .
CDR3 length: 16
J gene: TRBJ1-3
CDR3 DNA: TGTGCCAGCGCCCGCCAGGCAGTCCGCTCTGGAAACACCATATATTTT
CDR3 protein: CASARQAVRSGNTIYF

V gene: TRBV18
D gene: TRBD2
clone size: .
CDR3 length: 13
J gene: TRBJ2-7
CDR3 DNA: TGTGCCAGCTCCCCGCCGGGGGAGGGCGAGCAGTACTTC
CDR3 protein: CASSPPGEGEQYF

V gene: TRBV7-9
D gene: TRBD2
clone size: .
CDR3 length: 14
J gene: TRBJ2-7
CDR3 DNA: TGTGCCAGCAAAAGACTAGCGGGAGGGGACGAGCAGTACTTC
CDR3 protein: CASKRLAGGDEQYF

V gene: TRBV11-2
D gene: .
clone size: .
CDR3 length: 15
J gene: TRBJ2-1
CDR3 DNA: TGTGCCAGCAGCTATAGCGGTAGCTCCTACAATGAGCAGTTCTTC
CDR3 protein: CASSYSGSSYNEQFF

V gene: TRBV2
D gene: .
clone size: .
CDR3 length: 14
J gene: TRBJ2-7
CDR3 DNA: TGTGCCAGCAGTGAAGTCACCCGAGGGCGCGAGCAGTACTTC
CDR3 protein: CASSEVTRGREQYF

V gene: TRBV29-1
D gene: .
clone size: .
CDR3 length: 13
J gene: TRBJ2-3
CDR3 DNA: TGCAGCGTAAGAGGGAGGAGCACAGATACGCAGTATTTT
CDR3 protein: CSVRGRSTDTQYF

V gene: TRBV18
D gene: TRBD1
clone size: .
CDR3 length: 14
J gene: TRBJ2-5
CDR3 DNA: TGTGCCAGCTCACCGGACAGGAGTTATAGACCCCAGTACTTC
CDR3 protein: CASSPDRSYRPQYF

V gene: TRBV4-1
D gene: TRBD1
clone size: .
CDR3 length: 14
J gene: TRBJ2-7
CDR3 DNA: TGCGCCAGCAGCCAAGGGGACAGAAGGAACGAGCAGTACTTC
CDR3 protein: CASSQGDRRNEQYF

V gene: TRBV6-5
D gene: .
clone size: .
CDR3 length: 15
J gene: TRBJ1-5
CDR3 DNA: TGTGCCAGCAGTTACTCCGGGGACACCAATCAGCCCCAGCATTTT
CDR3 protein: CASSYSGDTNQPQHF

V gene: TRBV25-1
D gene: .
clone size: .
CDR3 length: 12
J gene: TRBJ2-7
CDR3 DNA: TGTGCCAGCAGTGCCCCGTTCCATGAGCAGTACTTC
CDR3 protein: CASSAPFHEQYF

V gene: TRBV11-3
D gene: .
clone size: .
CDR3 length: 13
J gene: TRBJ2-5
CDR3 DNA: TGTGCCAGCAGTCAGAGGTCCCAAGAGACCCAGTACTTC
CDR3 protein: CASSQRSQETQYF

V gene: TRBV7-6
D gene: .
clone size: .
CDR3 length: 15
J gene: TRBJ1-1
CDR3 DNA: TGTGCCAGCAGCTTAGGGTTCTCGGCGAACACTGAAGCTTTCTTT
CDR3 protein: CASSLGFSANTEAFF

V gene: TRBV10-3
D gene: TRBD2
clone size: .
CDR3 length: 18
J gene: TRBJ2-2
CDR3 DNA: TGTGCCATCAGTGAGTTTTTAGCGGGAGCGTCTGGGACCGGGGAGCTGTTTTTT
CDR3 protein: CAISEFLAGASGTGELFF

V gene: TRBV5-6
D gene: TRBD1
clone size: .
CDR3 length: 14
J gene: TRBJ2-7
CDR3 DNA: TGTGCCAGCAGCCGCGGACAGGGGGCTTACGAGCAGTACTTC
CDR3 protein: CASSRGQGAYEQYF

V gene: TRBV5-1
D gene: TRBD2
clone size: .
CDR3 length: 16
J gene: TRBJ2-3
CDR3 DNA: TGCGCCAGCAGCTTGGCGGGGGGACCTTTGACAGATACGCAGTATTTT
CDR3 protein: CASSLAGGPLTDTQYF

V gene: TRBV13
D gene: TRBD2
clone size: .
CDR3 length: 15
J gene: TRBJ2-3
CDR3 DNA: TGTGCCAGCAGCTCAAGACTAGCGGGAGTGGATACGCAGTATTTT
CDR3 protein: CASSSRLAGVDTQYF

V gene: TRBV6-5
D gene: .
clone size: .
CDR3 length: 14
J gene: TRBJ2-7
CDR3 DNA: TGTGCCAGCAAAACTAGGAGAGTCTCCTACGAGCAGTACTTC
CDR3 protein: CASKTRRVSYEQYF

V gene: TRBV7-2
D gene: .
clone size: .
CDR3 length: 17
J gene: TRBJ1-2
CDR3 DNA: TGTGCCAGCAGCTTACGGGGGGGTACGGCCGATTTAGCGGGCTACACCTTC
CDR3 protein: CASSLRGGTADLAGYTF

V gene: TRBV18
D gene: TRBD2
clone size: .
CDR3 length: 16
J gene: TRBJ2-3
CDR3 DNA: TGTGCCAGCTCACCCAGTCAGGGACTAGCGGGCAATACGCAGTATTTT
CDR3 protein: CASSPSQGLAGNTQYF

V gene: TRBV14
D gene: .
clone size: .
CDR3 length: 15
J gene: TRBJ2-3
CDR3 DNA: TGTGCCAGCAGCCAAGCTGGAAAAGGCACAGATACGCAGTATTTT
CDR3 protein: CASSQAGKGTDTQYF

V gene: TRBV27
D gene: TRBD1
clone size: .
CDR3 length: 14
J gene: TRBJ2-7
CDR3 DNA: TGTGCCAGCAGTCAGAGACAGGGTCCCTACGAGCAGTACTTC
CDR3 protein: CASSQRQGPYEQYF

V gene: TRBV7-9
D gene: .
clone size: .
CDR3 length: 16
J gene: TRBJ2-3
CDR3 DNA: TGTGCCAGCAGCTTAGGATCGGGACTGTTCTCAGATACGCAGTATTTT
CDR3 protein: CASSLGSGLFSDTQYF

V gene: TRBV5-1
D gene: .
clone size: .
CDR3 length: 15
J gene: TRBJ1-2
CDR3 DNA: TGCGCCAGCAGCTTGTCTTCAGGGAATAACTATGGCTACACCTTC
CDR3 protein: CASSLSSGNNYGYTF

V gene: TRBV18
D gene: TRBD1
clone size: .
CDR3 length: 15
J gene: TRBJ2-1
CDR3 DNA: TGTGCCAGCTCACCACCCGGACAGGGGCCGAATGAGCAGTTCTTC
CDR3 protein: CASSPPGQGPNEQFF

V gene: TRBV5-4
D gene: .
clone size: .
CDR3 length: 15
J gene: TRBJ2-2
CDR3 DNA: TGTGCCAGCACTTCAAGGGGGTCGAACACCGGGGAGCTGTTTTTT
CDR3 protein: CASTSRGSNTGELFF

V gene: TRBV6-1
D gene: .
clone size: .
CDR3 length: 13
J gene: TRBJ1-1
CDR3 DNA: TGTGCCAGCAGTCCAAAGATGAACACTGAAGCTTTCTTT
CDR3 protein: CASSPKMNTEAFF

V gene: TRBV18
D gene: .
clone size: .
CDR3 length: 14
J gene: TRBJ1-1
CDR3 DNA: TGTGCCAGCTCATCACAGGGATATGACACTGAAGCTTTCTTT
CDR3 protein: CASSSQGYDTEAFF

V gene: TRBV9
D gene: .
clone size: .
CDR3 length: 14
J gene: TRBJ1-5
CDR3 DNA: TGTGCCAGCAGCGTAGATCAGGGTGGGCAGCCCCAGCATTTT
CDR3 protein: CASSVDQGGQPQHF

V gene: TRBV2
D gene: TRBD1
clone size: .
CDR3 length: 14
J gene: TRBJ1-1
CDR3 DNA: TGTGCCAGCAGGTACGGGCAGGGGGCCACTGAAGCTTTCTTT
CDR3 protein: CASRYGQGATEAFF

V gene: TRBV4-1
D gene: TRBD2
clone size: .
CDR3 length: 17
J gene: TRBJ2-2
CDR3 DNA: TGCGCCAGCAGCCACGCTAGCGGGAGGGCCCAGGGCGGGGAGCTGTTTTTT
CDR3 protein: CASSHASGRAQGGELFF

V gene: TRBV30
D gene: .
clone size: .
CDR3 length: 17
J gene: TRBJ2-1
CDR3 DNA: TGTGCCTGGAGTACACTACGAGGGGGAGTGTCCTACAATGAGCAGTTCTTC
CDR3 protein: CAWSTLRGGVSYNEQFF

V gene: TRBV5-1
D gene: TRBD2
clone size: .
CDR3 length: 14
J gene: TRBJ2-7
CDR3 DNA: TGCGCCAGCAGCTCGGGGACTAGCGGCTACGAGCAGTACTTC
CDR3 protein: CASSSGTSGYEQYF

V gene: TRBV7-3
D gene: TRBD1
clone size: once
CDR3 length: 15
J gene: TRBJ2-7
CDR3 DNA: TGTGCCAGCAGCGAGACAGGGGGCGCGGGTTACGAGCAGTACTTC
CDR3 protein: CASSETGGAGYEQYF

V gene: TRBV27
D gene: TRBD1
clone size: .
CDR3 length: 14
J gene: TRBJ1-5
CDR3 DNA: TGTGCCAGCAGCCCCGACAGGGGACGTCAGCCCCAGCATTTT
CDR3 protein: CASSPDRGRQPQHF

V gene: TRBV11-2
D gene: .
clone size: .
CDR3 length: 13
J gene: TRBJ2-3
CDR3 DNA: TGTGCCAGCAGCCAGCGAGGCACAGATACGCAGTATTTT
CDR3 protein: CASSQRGTDTQYF

V gene: TRBV28
D gene: TRBD2
clone size: .
CDR3 length: 16
J gene: TRBJ2-1
CDR3 DNA: TGTGCCAGCAGCCGGACTAGCGGTAGCTCCTACAATGAGCAGTTCTTC
CDR3 protein: CASSRTSGSSYNEQFF

V gene: TRBV7-8
D gene: .
clone size: .
CDR3 length: 16
J gene: TRBJ1-2
CDR3 DNA: TGTGCCAGCAGCATCCTCCAGGGTGGCGCTAACTATGGCTACACCTTC
CDR3 protein: CASSILQGGANYGYTF

V gene: TRBV5-1
D gene: TRBD1
clone size: .
CDR3 length: 13
J gene: TRBJ1-2
CDR3 DNA: TGCGCCAGCAGCTTTGCGGGGACAGATGGCTACACCTTC
CDR3 protein: CASSFAGTDGYTF

V gene: TRBV7-9
D gene: .
clone size: .
CDR3 length: 12
J gene: TRBJ2-7
CDR3 DNA: TGTGCCAGCGTGGACGGACCCTACGAGCAGTACTTC
CDR3 protein: CASVDGPYEQYF

V gene: TRBV5-1
D gene: .
clone size: once
CDR3 length: 15
J gene: TRBJ2-1
CDR3 DNA: TGCGCCAGCACCAAAAACCCCGGGACGTCGCGCGAGCAGTTCTTC
CDR3 protein: CASTKNPGTSREQFF

V gene: TRBV7-8
D gene: .
clone size: .
CDR3 length: 17
J gene: TRBJ2-1
CDR3 DNA: TGTGCCAGCAGCTTAGGGGGGTCGACGATCTCCTACAATGAGCAGTTCTTC
CDR3 protein: CASSLGGSTISYNEQFF

V gene: TRBV5-4
D gene: TRBD2
clone size: .
CDR3 length: 16
J gene: TRBJ2-1
CDR3 DNA: TGTGCCAGCAGCTTGGGACGACTAGCGGGAGAAAATGAGCAGTTCTTC
CDR3 protein: CASSLGRLAGENEQFF

V gene: TRBV10-3
D gene: .
clone size: .
CDR3 length: 14
J gene: TRBJ2-7
CDR3 DNA: TGTGCCATCAAGGGTCAGGTGAGCTCCTACGAGCAGTACTTC
CDR3 protein: CAIKGQVSSYEQYF

V gene: TRBV5-6
D gene: .
clone size: .
CDR3 length: 14
J gene: TRBJ1-2
CDR3 DNA: TGTGCCAGCAGCTGGGGCGAGAGGCCCTATGGCTACACCTTC
CDR3 protein: CASSWGERPYGYTF

V gene: TRBV15
D gene: TRBD1
clone size: .
CDR3 length: 15
J gene: TRBJ2-7
CDR3 DNA: TGTGCCACCAGCAGAGAACGACAGGGGGCCTACGAGCAGTACTTC
CDR3 protein: CATSRERQGAYEQYF

V gene: TRBV4-3
D gene: TRBD2
clone size: .
CDR3 length: 18
J gene: TRBJ2-2
CDR3 DNA: TGCGCCAGCAGCCAAGAGGGGGGACTAGCGGCGAACACCGGGGAGCTGTTTTTT
CDR3 protein: CASSQEGGLAANTGELFF

V gene: TRBV10-3
D gene: .
clone size: .
CDR3 length: 13
J gene: TRBJ2-1
CDR3 DNA: TGTGCCACAGGACTAAACCTCTACAATGAGCAGTTCTTC
CDR3 protein: CATGLNLYNEQFF

V gene: TRBV7-8
D gene: .
clone size: .
CDR3 length: 15
J gene: TRBJ1-1
CDR3 DNA: TGTGCCAGCAGCTTATATCGGGGCACGAACACTGAAGCTTTCTTT
CDR3 protein: CASSLYRGTNTEAFF

V gene: TRBV2
D gene: .
clone size: .
CDR3 length: 15
J gene: TRBJ2-1
CDR3 DNA: TGTGCCAGCAGTGAAGCGGGACTGACCTACAATGAGCAGTTCTTC
CDR3 protein: CASSEAGLTYNEQFF